Below are 24 T cell receptor beta chains sequenced from a single sample in a study of cytomegalovirus exposure and HLA in healthy donors. 13 Jbeta primers and 60 Vbeta primers were used for the PCR. The table came from immunoSEQ multiplex PCR; TCRdb's copy has only in-frame clones and leaves some out. The sample contains tens of thousands of clones, roughly 78% of which appear only once. Material for sequencing was PBMCs. The receptors derive from a man aged 35-49 years in good health and CMV-seronegative.

In this sample, this clone turned up a few times. The rearrangement uses TRBV6-5 and TRBJ2-7; 7 positions match TRBD1. The CDR3 is 14 amino acids. From germline, CDR1 is MNHEY and CDR2 SVGAGI. Trimming at V came to 2 bases and at J to 1 base, leaving 2 bases not matched to a gene. The CDR3 protein is CASSYGGQSYEQYF. The CDR3 bases are TGTGCCAGCAGTTACGGGGGACAGTCCTACGAGCAGTACTTC.

This clone was found a few times. V and J are TRBV5-6 and TRBJ2-5; D may be TRBD1 (6 bases). V dropped 0 bases and J dropped 1 base, with 13 bases sitting between them. Germline V gene sequence: CDR1 SGHDT, CDR2 YYEEEE. This CDR3 is 16 amino acids long. The DNA for the CDR3 is TGTGCCAGCAGCTTGGGTGCAGGGGCGTCCCAAGAGACCCAGTACTTC. Protein sequence: CASSLGAGASQETQYF.

This clone was recorded only once. The chain uses TRBV5-4 and TRBJ2-7; tentative D call: TRBD1 (5 bases). The CDR3 spans 13 residues. CDR1 is SGHNT, CDR2 YYREEE, per germline (reference sequence). Trimming pared 4 bases from V and 4 bases from J, leaving 12 bases between. In DNA form, the CDR3 reads TGTGCCAGCAGCCTCCGACAGCCATACGAGCAGTACTTC. It translates to CASSLRQPYEQYF.

This chain links TRBV19 with TRBJ1-4, with D maybe TRBD1 (6 bases). Germline assignment: CDR1 LNHDA and CDR2 SQIVND (reference sequence). V lost 6 bases, J lost 5 bases, and 13 bases lay in between. The CDR3 consists of 14 residues. DNA for the CDR3: TGTGCCAGTAGAACGGGACAAAAGAATGAAAAACTGTTTTTT. This sequence encodes CASRTGQKNEKLFF.

The chain joins TRBV11-2 to TRBJ1-2; 10 bases match TRBD1. Losses at the gene ends were 5 bases for V and 7 bases for J; bases not matched to a gene: 4. The germline V gene has CDR1 SGHAT and CDR2 FQNNGV. This CDR3 has 13 amino acids. As DNA, the CDR3 is TGTGCCAGCAGCCCCGACAGGGGGCCTGGCTACACCTTC. This sequence encodes CASSPDRGPGYTF.

The chain couples TRBV18 to TRBJ2-1; 11 bases agree with TRBD2. The germline V gene has CDR1 KGHSH and CDR2 LQKENI. The CDR3 is made up of 15 amino acids. The V segment lost 2 bases and the J segment 7 bases; nucleotides outside the gene matches: 4. The CDR3 coding sequence is TGTGCCAGCTCACCAGGGCTAGCGGGAGGTAATGAGCAGTTCTTC. Its translation: CASSPGLAGGNEQFF.

The chain is built from TRBV10-3 and TRBJ2-5, with a tentative D call TRBD2 (7 bases). Germline assignment: CDR1 ENHRY and CDR2 SYGVKD. The CDR3 sequence is 13 residues long. The V end was cut by 0 bases, the J end by 7 bases, with 9 bases between. The CDR3 DNA reads TGTGCCATCAGTGAGTCGGGGGGGGCGACCCAGTACTTC. It encodes CAISESGGATQYF.

The chain recombines TRBV28 with TRBJ2-7; tentative D call: TRBD2 (6 bases). Looked up from germline, CDR1 is MDHEN and CDR2 is SYDVKM. CDR3 length equals 15 residues. Trimming took off 7 bases at V and 5 bases at J, with 21 bases between the two ends. The CDR3 is CASTPGRGAGDEQYF. The CDR3 nucleotides read TGTGCCAGCACCCCCGGGCGGGGCGCAGGCGACGAGCAGTACTTC.

Remarks on this clone: The identical CDR3 is also encoded by other nucleotide sequences in the sample. The chain employs TRBV5-1 and TRBJ2-5; 10 nucleotides align to TRBD1. V lost 4 bases, J lost 5 bases, and 8 bases stayed unmatched. Germline V gene lookup returns CDR1 SGHRS and CDR2 YFSETQ. This CDR3 region has 15 residues. The CDR3 nucleotides are TGCGCCAGCAGCCTGGACAGGGGGAGAGGCGAGACCCAGTACTTC. The encoded protein is CASSLDRGRGETQYF.

The gene calls are TRBV5-1 and TRBJ2-7; D possibly corresponds to TRBD1 (7 bases). This CDR3 is built from 18 residues. The V gene's germline CDR1 is SGHRS and CDR2 YFSETQ. The germline V and J ends were trimmed by 4 bases and 0 bases, with 23 bases remaining between them. CDR3 DNA sequence: TGCGCCAGCAGCAGAGCCCTGCGGGACAGACTAAGCTCCTACGAGCAGTACTTC. It yields the protein CASSRALRDRLSSYEQYF.

J is TRBJ2-1 and V is TRBV5-1; TRBD1 matches at 7 bases. Germline V CDR1 and CDR2: SGHRS, YFSETQ. This CDR3 spans 13 amino acids. Trimming at V came to 4 bases and at J to 12 bases, leaving 10 bases not matched to a gene. Here the CDR3 reads CASSPDQGQSQFF. CDR3 sequence (DNA): TGCGCCAGCAGCCCAGACCAGGGACAGTCGCAGTTCTTC.

CDR3 loop: CASSRDIGQPQHF. As DNA, the CDR3 is TGTGCCAGCAGCAGGGACATCGGGCAGCCCCAGCATTTT. The chain uses TRBV2 and TRBJ1-5, with D perhaps matching TRBD1 (6 bases). CDR3 length: 13 amino acids. Trimming stripped 6 bases from V and 7 bases from J, with 13 bases between. The germline V gene has CDR1 SNHLY and CDR2 FYNNEI.

The rearrangement links TRBV19 to TRBJ2-7; TRBD2 aligns across 7 bases. J lost 7 bases, V lost 9 bases, and 6 bases had no gene match. Germline values: CDR1 LNHDA, CDR2 SQIVND (reference sequence). This CDR3 is built from 11 residues. The CDR3 sequence: CASSRGVEQYF. CDR3 nucleotide sequence: TGTGCCAGCTCACGGGGGGTGGAGCAGTACTTC. The whole variable domain, remainder taken from reference TRBV19 and TRBJ2-7, is DGGITQSPKYLFRKEGQNVTLSCEQNLNHDAMYWYRQDPGQGLRLIYYSQIVNDFQKGDIAEGYSVSREKKESFPLTVTSAQKNPTAFYLCASSRGVEQYFGPGTRLTVT.

The table lists this clone with a few counts. The chain combines TRBV5-6 with TRBJ1-6; 7 bases line up with TRBD1. Germline CDR1 SGHDT, CDR2 YYEEEE. The CDR3 contains 17 residues. The junction had 7 bases not matched to a gene; V was cut back by 0 bases and J by 4 bases. The DNA of the CDR3 is TGTGCCAGCAGCTTGGAGCCGACAGGGAGGTATAATTCACCCCTCCACTTT. Amino acid sequence: CASSLEPTGRYNSPLHF.

The chain joins TRBV27 to TRBJ2-5, with 8 bases lining up with TRBD1. Unmatched junction bases numbered 16, after V lost 5 bases and J lost 5 bases. The CDR3 has 17 amino acids. Germline loops: CDR1 MNHEY, CDR2 SMNVEV (reference sequence). CDR3 amino acids: CASSLLGQGRGKETQYF. The CDR3 DNA reads TGTGCCAGCAGTCTCCTCGGACAGGGTCGAGGGAAGGAGACCCAGTACTTC.

The table lists this clone with a count of one. This chain links TRBV25-1 with TRBJ2-5; TRBD1 might be the D (5 bases). There are 12 residues in the CDR3. CDR1 MGHDK and CDR2 SYGVNS come from the germline V gene. V gave up 8 bases and J gave up 11 bases, with 18 bases separating them. In DNA, the CDR3 is TGTGCCAGCGGGGCGTTTGGTTTTGAGCAGTACTTC. Its protein is CASGAFGFEQYF.

The chain combines TRBV25-1 with TRBJ2-7, with TRBD1 identical over 8 bases. CDR1 is MGHDK and CDR2 is SYGVNS in the germline V gene. The CDR3 has 16 residues. Trimming took 6 bases from V and 2 from J; bases not matched to a gene: 12. The CDR3 DNA reads TGTGCCAGCAGGCGTAGATGGACAGGGCGCGCCTACGAGCAGTACTTC. Amino acid sequence: CASRRRWTGRAYEQYF.

V usage is TRBV6-1 and J usage is TRBJ2-5; unclear D gene. The CDR3 runs to 11 residues. Trimming removed 3 bases at V and 3 bases at J, with 2 bases between. The germline gives CDR1 MNHNS, CDR2 SASEGT. In DNA form, the CDR3 reads TGTGCCAGCAGTGACAAAGAGACCCAGTACTTC. Residues: CASSDKETQYF.

The count of this clone is one. The J gene is TRBJ1-6, the V gene TRBV7-2; D gene ambiguous. The germline V and J ends were trimmed by 0 bases and 7 bases, with 13 bases remaining between them. Germline CDR1 and CDR2: SGHTA and FQGNSA. The CDR3 spans 16 residues. The CDR3 DNA reads TGTGCCAGCAGCTTAGCGCTTACAGAGAAGAATTCACCCCTCCACTTT. Translation gives CASSLALTEKNSPLHF. The full variable domain, rest sourced from reference TRBV7-2 and TRBJ1-6, is GAGVSQSPSNKVTEKGKDVELRCDPISGHTALYWYRQSLGQGLEFLIYFQGNSAPDKSGLPSDRFSAERTGGSVSTLTIQRTQQEDSAVYLCASSLALTEKNSPLHFGNGTRLTVT.

The CDR3 DNA is TGTGCCAGCAGTTTATGGCCTGGGGGCTATGAGCAGTTCTTC. Its translation is CASSLWPGGYEQFF. The V and J genes are TRBV27 and TRBJ2-1; maybe TRBD1 (6 bases). The CDR3 has 14 amino acids. The V gene's germline CDR1 is MNHEY and CDR2 SMNVEV (reference sequence). Trimming removed 1 base at V and 8 bases at J, with 12 bases between.

V usage is TRBV18 and J usage is TRBJ2-2; 11 nucleotides match TRBD1. The CDR3 sequence is 17 residues long. The trim removed 3 bases at V and 4 bases at J, leaving 7 bases unmatched. Germline CDR1 reads KGHSH; CDR2 reads LQKENI. CDR3: CASSPGRTGGGTGELFF. In DNA, the CDR3 is TGTGCCAGCTCACCGGGGAGGACAGGGGGCGGCACCGGGGAGCTGTTTTTT.

The chain carries TRBV6-5 and TRBJ1-5; D is ambiguous. Germline-derived CDR1 and CDR2 are MNHEY and SVGAGI. This CDR3 comprises 14 residues. Trimming shortened V by 6 bases and J by 2 bases, and 11 bases separated the two germline ends. The CDR3 spells CASSRDWGNQPQHF. The DNA for the CDR3 is TGTGCCAGCAGCCGCGACTGGGGCAATCAGCCCCAGCATTTT.

The rearrangement links TRBV5-4 to TRBJ2-1, with TRBD2 as a possible D gene (5 bases). V gave up 0 bases and J gave up 0 bases, with 10 bases separating them. CDR3 length: 16 amino acids. Per germline, CDR1 SGHNT and CDR2 YYREEE (reference sequence). CDR3 amino acids: CASSLGGSPSYNEQFF. The CDR3 DNA sequence: TGTGCCAGCAGCTTGGGAGGGTCCCCCTCCTACAATGAGCAGTTCTTC.

The genes are TRBV28 and TRBJ2-2; a possible D gene is TRBD1 (5 bases). The V end was cut by 11 bases, the J end by 0 bases, with 10 bases between. The CDR3 runs to 13 residues. CDR1 and CDR2 from the germline V gene are MDHEN and SYDVKM. CDR3 residues: CAGGAPNTGELFF. The CDR3 bases are TGTGCCGGTGGGGCACCGAACACCGGGGAGCTGTTTTTT. The full variable domain, completed using reference TRBV28 and TRBJ2-2, is DVKVTQSSRYLVKRTGEKVFLECVQDMDHENMFWYRQDPGLGLRLIYFSYDVKMKEKGDIPEGYSVSREKKERFSLILESASTNQTSMYLCAGGAPNTGELFFGEGSRLTVL.